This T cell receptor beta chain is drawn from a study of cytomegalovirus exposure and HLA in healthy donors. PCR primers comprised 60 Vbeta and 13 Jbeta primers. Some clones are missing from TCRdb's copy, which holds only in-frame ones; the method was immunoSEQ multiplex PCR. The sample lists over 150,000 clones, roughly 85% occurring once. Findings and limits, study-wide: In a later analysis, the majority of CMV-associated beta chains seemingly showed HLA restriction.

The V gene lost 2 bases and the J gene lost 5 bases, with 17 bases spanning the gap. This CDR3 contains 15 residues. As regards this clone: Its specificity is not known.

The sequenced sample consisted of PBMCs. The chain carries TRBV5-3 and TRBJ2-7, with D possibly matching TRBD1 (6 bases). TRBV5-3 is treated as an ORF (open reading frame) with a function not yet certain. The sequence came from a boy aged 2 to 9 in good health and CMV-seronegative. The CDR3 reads CARSLGGNSPHEQYF. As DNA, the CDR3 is TGTGCCAGAAGCTTAGGGGGAAATTCCCCACACGAGCAGTACTTC.